This T cell receptor beta chain appears in the sequencing data of a study of control samples from healthy donors and cancer patients. The data were produced by immunoSEQ multiplex PCR, yet TCRdb's version contains in-frame clones alone and is incomplete. The sample lists 60,000 to 95,000 clones, roughly 80% seen once, with roughly 16% in the top ten. Germline V lookup: CDR1 SQVTM, CDR2 ANQGSEA. The CDR3 has 13 residues. The V and J ends lost 6 bases and 7 bases, in that order; junction bases with no gene match: 7. Sample: blood. The clonotype was recovered from a man aged 45-65 years in good health. V and J are TRBV29-1 and TRBJ2-1; the match to TRBD2 covers 9 bases. The CDR3 sequence is CSVYSGSDNEQFF. The CDR3 DNA reads as TGCAGCGTCTATAGCGGGAGTGATAATGAGCAGTTCTTC.